This T cell receptor (beta chain) derives from a study of T cells in Graves' hyperthyroidism and ophthalmopathy. Study observations and caveats: A model of 13 V-J features distinguished ophthalmopathy from stable hyperthyroidism. Blood also carried most thyroid clonotypes expanded above 0.001.

The source material, RNA transcripts, was used to amplify TCR beta CDR3 regions. HTBI primers were the set used in a first-round RT-PCR of the TCR CDR3. MiXCR, applied by TCRdb to the multiplex PCR reads, yields one record per CDR3 protein. The sample has roughly 100,000 distinct CDR3 sequences; less than 55% are singletons. This clonotype was picked up many times. Its antigen is not known. The CDR3 has 13 amino acids. J gave up 4 bases and V 6 bases, and 3 bases lay outside the gene matches. Germline V gene sequence: CDR1 SGHTA, CDR2 FQGNSA. Patients between 18 and 65 years old had hyperthyroidism, newly diagnosed and lasting under 2 months.

The sample was blood. The source of this sequence is a man aged 35 to 55 with Graves' hyperthyroidism. The genes are TRBV7-2 and TRBJ2-5; 9 positions agree with TRBD1. Written as DNA, the CDR3 is TGTGCCAGCAGACAGGGGGCATCAGAGACCCAGTACTTC. Translating gives CASRQGASETQYF.